The clone carrying this TCR beta chain was counted once. Per the original methods: Reference gene primer amplification in the assay estimated nucleated cell counts. Sequenced by immunoSEQ multiplex PCR; TCRdb stores in-frame clones only, minus some. V, J and clone size were drawn from that table, and D and trimming were deduced from the DNA. Of approximately 300,000 clones listed, over 80% are singletons. The sample is drawn from a study of blood T cell repertoires in COVID-19. As for the study in general: The study drew acute and convalescent COVID-19 samples from the United States, Italy and Spain. PBMCs, B-cell-depleted T cells, or T cells provided the cDNA or gDNA that made up the material.

Trimming shortened V by 2 bases and J by 4 bases, and 11 bases separated the two germline ends. Germline CDR1 SEHNR, CDR2 FQNEAQ (reference sequence). This CDR3 is 14 amino acids long. The clonotype comes from a woman in her thirties or forties with acute or convalescent COVID-19. The chain uses TRBV7-9 and TRBJ1-1; D ambiguous. Sequencing was carried out using peripheral blood. Here the CDR3 reads CASSLTLSVTEAFF. The CDR3 DNA sequence: TGTGCCAGCAGCTTAACCCTCTCGGTCACTGAAGCTTTCTTT.